This TCR beta chain was observed in a study of CD8 T cells in Susac syndrome. CD8+ and CD4+ T cells from blood underwent TCR beta sequencing. The multiple sclerosis control group comprised treatment-naive patients with stable or active relapsing-remitting disease. It was negative isolation that provided the CD8+ and CD4+ T cells, whereas TEMRA cells were enriched by FACS. Reverse transcription of roughly 0.5 to 1 ug RNA was carried out with random hexamers. Amplification of TCR beta CDR3 was carried out by immunoSEQ multiplex PCR, which covered 54 Vbeta and 13 Jbeta segments. TCRdb analysed the immunoSEQ multiplex PCR reads with MiXCR anew, one entry per CDR3 protein. The table has about 400,000 distinct CDR3 sequences, 85% seen once. The CDR3 loop spans 13 amino acids. Germline values: CDR1 MGHRA, CDR2 YSYEKL. Deletions cut 6 bases from V and 3 bases from J, with 11 bases between.

The rearrangement joins TRBV4-1 to TRBJ1-1; tentative D call: TRBD1 (5 bases). Sequencing input: CD8+ T cells from PBMCs. The receptor comes from a human donor with multiple sclerosis. The CDR3 here is CASRGGQDTEAFF. The CDR3 DNA is TGCGCCAGCAGGGGAGGACAAGACACTGAAGCTTTCTTT.